Below, 18 T cell receptor beta chains from the same sample are listed, as sequenced in a study of early T cells in non-severe SARS-CoV-2 infection (dated by TCRdb to the early 2020s). The library was prepared using 5' RACE. The sequencing machine was a NextSeq 500. In TCRdb, the public reads were trimmed at Q25 with fastp and aligned with MiXCR, with productive beta chains retained. Identical CDR3 proteins give one entry, which carries the most common genes and DNA. The sample table contains roughly 60,000 distinct CDR3 sequences; only one count was recorded for about an eighth of them. Jointly, the top ten make up more than 3.5% of the sample. Input material: whole blood. The receptor source for this set is an adult who was a healthcare worker with PCR-confirmed SARS-CoV-2 infection or an uninfected control (not recorded which).

This clonotype occurred a few times. The chain joins TRBV12-3 or TRBV12-4 to TRBJ2-1; no firm D call. The length of the CDR3 is 14 residues. Trimming cost V 6 bases and J 4 bases, with 13 bases left between them. The CDR3 DNA follows: TGTGCCAGCAGCTTTCAGGTGCCGTACAATGAGCAGTTCTTC. Its protein is CASSFQVPYNEQFF.

This clonotype was seen more than once but under ten times. The rearrangement links TRBV6-6 to TRBJ1-5, with D uncertain. The CDR3 has 15 amino acids. Germline assignment: CDR1 MNHNY and CDR2 SVGAGI (reference sequence). V was trimmed by 0 bases and J by 3 bases, leaving 9 bases between them. CDR3 sequence: CASSYSRSTNQPQHF. The CDR3 DNA sequence: TGTGCCAGCAGTTACTCGCGGAGTACCAATCAGCCCCAGCATTTT.

In this sample, this clonotype turned up many times. CDR3 coding DNA: TGCAGCGTTGGTCCCCCGAACACTGAAGCTTTCTTT. Its protein product is CSVGPPNTEAFF. The chain uses TRBV29-1 and TRBJ1-1, with unresolved D. This CDR3 is built from 12 residues. V was shortened by 4 bases and J by 1 base, with 7 bases between the two germline ends. Germline V CDR1 and CDR2: SQVTM, ANQGSEA.

This clonotype has more than one count but fewer than ten. The rearrangement links TRBV29-1 to TRBJ2-5; TRBD1 might be the D (5 bases). This CDR3 comprises 13 residues. Germline V CDR1 and CDR2: SQVTM, ANQGSEA. Trimming cost V 2 bases and J 5 bases, with 12 bases left between them. The CDR3 DNA follows: TGCAGCGTTGAACCCAGCCCAGGGGAGACCCAGTACTTC. Translation: CSVEPSPGETQYF.

This clonotype showed up many times. The chain is built from TRBV6-1 and TRBJ2-3; 13 nucleotides match TRBD2. Trimming cost V 2 bases and J 4 bases; bases outside gene matches: 3. CDR3 length: 16 amino acids. In germline, CDR1 is MNHNS, CDR2 SASEGT. CDR3 sequence reads: CASSEHGTSGADTQYF. CDR3 bases: TGTGCCAGCAGTGAACACGGGACTAGCGGGGCAGATACGCAGTATTTT.

At least ten counts were recorded for this clonotype. The rearrangement joins TRBV6-2 or TRBV6-3 to TRBJ1-6, with TRBD1 matching 7 bases. The V segment lost 7 bases and the J segment 9 bases; nucleotides outside the gene matches: 12. The CDR3 spans 15 residues. Germline loops: CDR1 MNHEY, CDR2 SVGEGT. The CDR3 sequence: CASTRQGAGGSPLHF. Here the CDR3 DNA reads TGTGCCAGCACAAGACAGGGCGCTGGAGGTTCACCCCTCCACTTT.

This clonotype has a count of ten or more. The V gene is TRBV20-1, the J gene TRBJ2-5, with 7 positions matching TRBD2. Germline loops: CDR1 DFQATT, CDR2 SNEGSKA (reference sequence). The CDR3 totals 12 residues. V gave up 6 bases and J gave up 1 base; unmatched junction bases: 2. Here the CDR3 reads CSARGIQETQYF. The CDR3 nucleotides are TGCAGTGCGCGGGGGATCCAAGAGACCCAGTACTTC.

This clonotype is a singleton in its sample. The CDR3 here is CASSLRTGGGLDTQYF. In nucleotides, the CDR3 is TGTGCCAGCAGCCTAAGGACAGGGGGCGGGTTAGATACGCAGTATTTT. V usage is TRBV12-3 or TRBV12-4 and J usage is TRBJ2-3; 11 nucleotides agree with TRBD1. The CDR3 is 16 amino acids. J gave up 5 bases and V 6 bases, and 10 bases lay outside the gene matches.

The V gene is TRBV28, the J gene TRBJ1-4; D call uncertain. V lost 4 bases to trimming and J lost 7 bases, with 4 bases between them. CDR1 and CDR2 (germline): MDHEN, SYDVKM. This CDR3 is built from 11 residues. CDR3 residues: CASSWGEKLFF. The DNA for the CDR3 is TGTGCCAGCAGTTGGGGTGAAAAACTGTTTTTT.

This clonotype was recorded many times. V is TRBV4-1 and J is TRBJ2-7; TRBD1 matches at 10 bases. V was clipped by 4 bases and J by 5 bases; unmatched bases: 11. Per germline, CDR1 MGHRA and CDR2 YSYEKL. The CDR3 is 16 amino acids. The CDR3 spells CASSRRTGTGADEQYF. The CDR3 DNA reads TGCGCCAGCAGCCGAAGAACCGGGACAGGGGCGGACGAGCAGTACTTC.

This clonotype was detected a few times. V is TRBV5-8 and J is TRBJ2-1; tentative D call: TRBD2 (6 bases). Germline V lookup: CDR1 SGHTS, CDR2 YDEGEE. Trimming shortened V by 10 bases and J by 3 bases, and 14 bases separated the two germline ends. CDR3 size: 13 residues. CDR3 sequence: CADGTLNYNEQFF. CDR3 DNA: TGTGCCGACGGGACTCTAAACTACAATGAGCAGTTCTTC.

This clonotype was picked up a small number of times. The CDR3, as DNA: TGTGCCAGCAGTCAAGGGACAGGGGGAGGCTATGGCTACACCTTC. Amino acid sequence: CASSQGTGGGYGYTF. The rearrangement links TRBV12-3 or TRBV12-4 to TRBJ1-2, with 11 bases fitting TRBD1. Trimming at V came to 5 bases and at J to 4 bases, leaving 6 bases not matched to a gene. The CDR3 runs 15 residues.

The rearrangement joins TRBV6-2 or TRBV6-3 to TRBJ2-4; D remains unclear. The V end was cut by 5 bases, the J end by 0 bases, with 2 bases between. Germline assignment: CDR1 MNHEY and CDR2 SVGEGT. This CDR3 contains 12 residues. As DNA, the CDR3 is TGTGCCAGCAGTCTAGCCAAAAACATTCAGTACTTC. This translates into CASSLAKNIQYF.

In its sample, this clonotype was seen a few times. The chain recombines TRBV6-5 with TRBJ2-7, with 9 nucleotides matching TRBD1. CDR1 MNHEY and CDR2 SVGAGI come from the germline V gene. The CDR3 is 17 amino acids. The V segment lost 2 bases and the J segment 4 bases; nucleotides outside the gene matches: 12. CDR3 bases: TGTGCCAGCAGTTACCAAGCCCCGGGACAGGGAATATACGAGCAGTACTTC. Translation: CASSYQAPGQGIYEQYF.

This clonotype was picked up a small number of times. V gene TRBV6-6 combines with J gene TRBJ2-1; 7 bases agree with TRBD2. Germline V gene lookup returns CDR1 MNHNY and CDR2 SVGAGI (reference sequence). The CDR3 is made up of 16 amino acids. Trimming took 5 bases from V and 0 from J; bases not matched to a gene: 7. Here the CDR3 DNA reads TGTGCCAGCAGTCTCCGACGGGGGGACTCCTACAATGAGCAGTTCTTC. Its translation: CASSLRRGDSYNEQFF.

V is TRBV13 and J is TRBJ1-1, with D maybe TRBD1 (6 bases). Germline CDR1 is PRHDT and CDR2 is FYEKMQ (reference sequence). This CDR3 has 14 amino acids. The CDR3 nucleotides read TGTGTCAGTGGGTTGGGGGCAGGGGTGTCTGAAGCTTTCTTT. Its protein is CVSGLGAGVSEAFF.

This clonotype turned up a few times. The chain recombines TRBV5-1 with TRBJ1-1; D remains unclear. Germline lookup yields CDR1 SGHRS and CDR2 YFSETQ. The CDR3 spans 15 residues. V was shortened by 0 bases and J by 3 bases, with 12 bases between the two germline ends. DNA of the CDR3: TGCGCCAGCAGCTTGGAACGGGGTACGTACACTGAAGCTTTCTTT. Its protein is CASSLERGTYTEAFF.

This clonotype was observed a handful of times. This chain uses TRBV11-2 with TRBJ1-2; D not certain. The germline V gene encodes CDR1 SGHAT and CDR2 FQNNGV. This CDR3 is 13 amino acids long. The V and J ends lost 5 bases and 4 bases respectively, with 11 bases between them. This chain's CDR3 is CASSPGAGYGYTF. CDR3 sequence (DNA): TGTGCCAGCAGCCCCGGAGCTGGCTATGGCTACACCTTC.